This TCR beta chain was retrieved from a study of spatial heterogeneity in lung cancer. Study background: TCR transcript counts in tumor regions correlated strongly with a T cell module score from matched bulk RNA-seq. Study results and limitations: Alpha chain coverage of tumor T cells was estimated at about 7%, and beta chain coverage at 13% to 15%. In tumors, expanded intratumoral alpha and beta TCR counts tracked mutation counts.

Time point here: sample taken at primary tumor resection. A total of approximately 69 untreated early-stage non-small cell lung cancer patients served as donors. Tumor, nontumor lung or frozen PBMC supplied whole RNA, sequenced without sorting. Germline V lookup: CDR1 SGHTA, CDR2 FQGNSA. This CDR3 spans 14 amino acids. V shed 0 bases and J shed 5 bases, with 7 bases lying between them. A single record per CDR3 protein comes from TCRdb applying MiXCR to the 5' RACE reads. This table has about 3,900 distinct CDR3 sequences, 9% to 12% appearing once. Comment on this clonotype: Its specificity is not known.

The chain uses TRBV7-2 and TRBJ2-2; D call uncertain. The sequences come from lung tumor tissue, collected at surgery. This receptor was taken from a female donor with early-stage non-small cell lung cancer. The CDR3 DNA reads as TGTGCCAGCAGCTTAGCGCATGTTACCGGGGAGCTGTTTTTT. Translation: CASSLAHVTGELFF.